One and the same sample provided the 8 T cell receptor beta chains below, sequenced in a study of brain T cells in children with intractable seizures. Clones were read by immunoSEQ multiplex PCR, and TCRdb kept only the in-frame ones, dropping some. This table holds fewer than 50,000 clones, 80% to 95% found once. Sequences were derived from peripheral blood, sampled at surgery. The receptors here all came from a girl aged 2 to 10 with tuberous sclerosis and intractable seizures.

This rearrangement joins TRBV10-3 to TRBJ1-5; D is unclear. There are 15 residues in the CDR3. Looked up from germline, CDR1 is ENHRY and CDR2 is SYGVKD. Trimming shortened V by 0 bases and J by 2 bases, and 8 bases separated the two germline ends. CDR3 protein: CAISESGSGNQPQHF. The CDR3 region has the DNA TGTGCCATCAGTGAGTCGGGAAGTGGCAATCAGCCCCAGCATTTT.

V usage is TRBV24-1 and J usage is TRBJ2-2; 9 bases map to TRBD1. Germline V CDR1 and CDR2: KGHDR, SFDVKD. The length of the CDR3 is 17 residues. The V gene end was trimmed by 1 base and the J gene end by 8 bases; junction bases not matched to a gene: 10. CDR3: CATSDFPGTGKTGELFF. The DNA of the CDR3 is TGTGCCACCAGTGATTTTCCCGGGACAGGGAAGACGGGGGAGCTGTTTTTT.

This chain joins TRBV6-1 and TRBJ1-5; 10 bases fit TRBD1. With 5 bases clipped from V and 6 bases from J, the junction kept 7 bases outside the gene matches. Germline CDR1 reads MNHNS; CDR2 reads SASEGT. This CDR3 is built from 15 residues. CDR3 sequence (DNA): TGTGCCAGCAGTTCTCAGGGACAGGGGCCTCAGCCCCAGCATTTT. Amino acids: CASSSQGQGPQPQHF.

This chain joins TRBV5-6 and TRBJ1-2; TRBD1 aligns across 7 bases. Germline CDR1 and CDR2: SGHDT and YYEEEE. The CDR3 contains 15 residues. V was pared by 2 bases and J by 0 bases, with 4 bases of the junction left unmatched. This chain's CDR3 is CASSLPGQPNYGYTF. DNA for the CDR3: TGTGCCAGCAGCTTACCGGGACAGCCTAACTATGGCTACACCTTC.

In nucleotides, the CDR3 is TGTGCCAGCAGCCAAGGGACGGGGCTTGGCTCTAATGAAAAACTGTTTTTT. Its protein is CASSQGTGLGSNEKLFF. V and J are TRBV4-2 and TRBJ1-4; tentative D call: TRBD1 (5 bases). V lost 1 base, J lost 3 bases, and 15 bases lay in between. Germline loops: CDR1 LGHNA, CDR2 YNFKEQ. The CDR3 is 17 amino acids.

V and J are TRBV9 and TRBJ1-3; unclear D gene. The V and J ends lost 3 bases and 1 base respectively, with 8 bases between them. Looked up from germline, CDR1 is SGDLS and CDR2 is YYNGEE. This CDR3 spans 14 amino acids. The CDR3 loop reads CASSASYSGNTIYF. CDR3 DNA: TGTGCCAGCAGCGCGAGTTATTCTGGAAACACCATATATTTT.

The rearrangement uses TRBV12-3 or TRBV12-4 and TRBJ1-1; D unclear. CDR3 length: 9 residues. V lost 8 bases and J lost 7, with 5 bases in between. The CDR3 loop is CASGREAFF. DNA of the CDR3: TGTGCCAGCGGACGTGAAGCTTTCTTT.

The chain uses TRBV10-3 and TRBJ2-3; TRBD1 is a possible D gene (6 bases). V was pared by 0 bases and J by 3 bases, with 7 bases between. CDR1 is ENHRY, CDR2 SYGVKD, per germline. The CDR3 runs 14 residues. As DNA, the CDR3 is TGTGCCATCAGTGAGTCGGGGGCTACAGATACGCAGTATTTT. It codes for CAISESGATDTQYF.